This T cell receptor (beta chain) was obtained from a study of blood T cells in healthy people across ages. Note on this clonotype: Sequence at one end of the junction differs from germline and may be a read error.

Primers used in a second PCR of roughly 6 to 12 cycles were a sample-barcoded 5' primer and a J-beta primer mix. One entry per CDR3 protein results from TCRdb running MiXCR on the 5' RACE reads. The sample records hundreds of thousands of distinct CDR3 sequences, about 36% being singletons. Per the germline V gene, CDR1 is SGHNT and CDR2 is YYREEE (reference sequence). The CDR3 totals 14 residues. The sequence was collected from a man younger than 30 in good health. This chain connects TRBV5-4 to TRBJ2-3; D assignment may be TRBD1 or TRBD2 (5 bases each). The sequencing input was blood. The CDR3 spells CVSSWTGLTDTQYF. CDR3 nucleotides: TGTGTCAGCAGCTGGACGGGGCTCACAGATACGCAGTATTTT. Using reference TRBV5-4 and TRBJ2-3 for the parts outside the CDR3, the full variable domain is ETGVTQSPTHLIKTRGQQVTLRCSSQSGHNTVSWYQQALGQGPQFIFQYYREEENGRGNFPPRFSGLQFPNYSSELNVNALELDDSALYLCVSSWTGLTDTQYFGPGTRLTVL.